Listed below are T cell receptor beta chains from one sample, sequenced in a study of Ad26.COV2.S vaccination and SARS-CoV-2 variants. Generated by immunoSEQ multiplex PCR, the TCRdb table keeps only in-frame clones and is missing some. The table shows approximately 300,000 clones, with over 80% occurring only once. The sequencing used peripheral blood, collected in a trial of Ad26.COV2.S vaccine versus placebo. These receptors were collected from a person aged 18-65 years who received the Ad26.COV2.S COVID-19 vaccine or a placebo. Each CDR3 is given with its conserved first and last residue. The D gene is left open where the match is weak.

J: TRBJ2-5
V: TRBV5-1
D: TRBD1
CDR3: CASSWGQPQETQYF
DNA: TGCGCCAGCAGCTGGGGACAGCCCCAAGAGACCCAGTACTTC

J: TRBJ1-6
V: TRBV6-1
D: .
CDR3: CASSERRLNSPLHF
DNA: TGTGCCAGCAGTGAAAGACGGCTTAATTCACCCCTCCACTTT

J: TRBJ1-3
V: TRBV2
D: TRBD1
CDR3: CASSVYRPTGPYGNTIYF
DNA: TGTGCCAGCAGTGTTTATCGTCCGACAGGGCCATATGGAAACACCATATATTTT

J: TRBJ2-1
V: TRBV6-2/TRBV6-3
D: .
CDR3: CASSYGGSYNEQFF
DNA: TGTGCCAGCAGTTACGGGGGCTCCTACAATGAGCAGTTCTTC

J: TRBJ2-3
V: TRBV10-3
D: .
CDR3: CGSTDTQYF
DNA: TGTGGATCCACAGATACGCAGTATTTT

J: TRBJ1-1
V: TRBV7-2
D: TRBD1
CDR3: CASSQDRGLKAFF
DNA: TGTGCCAGCAGCCAGGACAGGGGGTTGAAAGCTTTCTTT

J: TRBJ1-5
V: TRBV11-3
D: .
CDR3: CASSLESRYRLSNQPQHF
DNA: TGTGCCAGCAGCTTAGAGTCTCGGTACAGGCTGAGCAATCAGCCCCAGCATTTT

J: TRBJ2-7
V: TRBV6-5
D: .
CDR3: CASRYRSYYEQYF
DNA: TGTGCCAGCAGATACCGCTCTTACTACGAGCAGTACTTC

J: TRBJ2-7
V: TRBV11-2
D: TRBD1
CDR3: CASSRDRGPYEQYF
DNA: TGTGCCAGCAGCCGAGACAGGGGGCCCTACGAGCAGTACTTC

J: TRBJ1-1
V: TRBV4-2
D: TRBD1
CDR3: CASSHEQGKNTEAFF
DNA: TGTGCCAGCAGCCACGAACAGGGGAAGAACACTGAAGCTTTCTTT

J: TRBJ1-6
V: TRBV9
D: .
CDR3: CASSQAGGLPLHF
DNA: TGTGCCAGCAGCCAGGCAGGTGGATTACCCCTCCACTTT